Listed here are 32 T cell receptor beta chains from one sample, sequenced in a study of CD8 T cells in ankylosing spondylitis. TCRdb analysed the 5' RACE reads with MiXCR anew, one entry per CDR3 protein. The data show 200,000 to 300,000 distinct CDR3 sequences, about 10% seen once. The sample taken for sequencing was blood, either unsorted or a sorted T cell fraction (not recorded which). These receptor sequences come from a male donor with ankylosing spondylitis or in good health (not recorded which).

At least ten counts were recorded for this clonotype. The V call is TRBV20-1, the J call TRBJ2-1; 10 nucleotides agree with TRBD2. The V gene end was trimmed by 6 bases and the J gene end by 9 bases; junction bases not matched to a gene: 14. The CDR3 is 15 amino acids. Germline CDR1 DFQATT, CDR2 SNEGSKA (reference sequence). CDR3 sequence reads: CSAASSGREVGEQFF. CDR3 DNA sequence: TGCAGTGCCGCCTCTAGCGGGAGAGAAGTCGGTGAGCAGTTCTTC.

This clonotype was seen only a few times. This chain connects TRBV10-3 to TRBJ1-1; no definite D call. The CDR3 sequence is 17 residues long. CDR1 and CDR2 from the germline V gene are ENHRY and SYGVKD. Trimming pared 0 bases from V and 2 bases from J, leaving 16 bases between. This chain's CDR3 is CAISESVFGQYNTEAFF. The CDR3 DNA sequence: TGTGCCATCAGTGAGTCGGTGTTCGGGCAGTACAACACTGAAGCTTTCTTT.

The sample holds many counts of this clonotype. This chain connects TRBV5-1 to TRBJ2-2; possible D gene TRBD1, 5 bases. The ends were cut back, 1 base at V and 6 bases at J, with 7 bases in the middle. Per germline, CDR1 SGHRS and CDR2 YFSETQ. This CDR3 is built from 13 residues. The CDR3 spells CASSLKGAGELFF. The CDR3 DNA follows: TGCGCCAGCAGCTTGAAAGGGGCCGGGGAGCTGTTTTTT.

This clonotype was detected many times. The V and J genes are TRBV12-3 or TRBV12-4 and TRBJ2-7, with 10 nucleotides matching TRBD2. This CDR3 has 15 amino acids. V shed 2 bases, J shed 5 bases, and the junction held 6 bases outside the gene matches. CDR3 coding DNA: TGTGCCAGCAGTTTATCTAGCGGGAGTCTCAACGAGCAGTACTTC. Amino acid sequence: CASSLSSGSLNEQYF.

The chain recombines TRBV20-1 with TRBJ2-1; a possible D gene is TRBD1 (6 bases). The CDR3 has 13 amino acids. Per the germline V gene, CDR1 is DFQATT and CDR2 is SNEGSKA (reference sequence). Trimming took off 4 bases at V and 9 bases at J, with 16 bases between the two ends. CDR3 sequence reads: CSATLFQGSEQFF. The CDR3 DNA reads as TGCAGTGCTACCCTCTTCCAGGGGAGTGAGCAGTTCTTC.

Only a few counts were recorded for this clonotype. The chain recombines TRBV3-1 with TRBJ2-1, with 7 bases that match TRBD2. Germline CDR1 reads LGHDT; CDR2 reads YNNKEL (reference sequence). The CDR3 spans 15 residues. J lost 4 bases, V lost 2 bases, and 5 bases had no gene match. The DNA of the CDR3 is TGTGCCAGCAGCCAACTAGCGGCGCTTTACAATGAGCAGTTCTTC. This codes for CASSQLAALYNEQFF.

This clonotype appeared many times. J is TRBJ2-1 and V is TRBV7-9; D uncertain. Per the germline V gene, CDR1 is SEHNR and CDR2 is FQNEAQ (reference sequence). The length of the CDR3 is 14 residues. The V and J ends lost 1 base and 8 bases respectively, with 12 bases between them. The CDR3 protein is CASSLEDRRDEQFF. DNA of the CDR3: TGTGCCAGCAGCTTAGAGGACCGTCGGGATGAGCAGTTCTTC.

This clonotype was recorded many times. The V call is TRBV9, the J call TRBJ2-2; D is perhaps TRBD2 (5 bases). CDR3 length: 16 residues. The germline CDR1 and CDR2 sequences are SGDLS and YYNGEE. V was cut by 0 bases and J by 3 bases, with 12 bases left in between. The CDR3 is CASSVGGYGYTGELFF. DNA of the CDR3: TGTGCCAGCAGCGTAGGCGGGTACGGGTACACCGGGGAGCTGTTTTTT.

This clonotype was recorded many times. This chain connects TRBV6-5 to TRBJ1-1; D call uncertain. The length of the CDR3 is 15 residues. V gave up 2 bases and J gave up 6 bases, with 16 bases separating them. Germline loops: CDR1 MNHEY, CDR2 SVGAGI. The CDR3 DNA is TGTGCCAGCAGTTACCAGTCCCCTCCGGGCCCTGAAGCTTTCTTT. As protein: CASSYQSPPGPEAFF.

This clonotype was counted many times. The gene calls are TRBV2 and TRBJ2-3; D might be TRBD1 or TRBD2, each matching 5 bases. The germline V gene encodes CDR1 SNHLY and CDR2 FYNNEI. V lost 3 bases and J lost 0, with 10 bases in between. The CDR3 has 15 amino acids. The CDR3 loop reads CASSDVGESTDTQYF. Written as DNA, the CDR3 is TGTGCCAGCAGTGACGTGGGGGAAAGCACAGATACGCAGTATTTT.

The rearrangement links TRBV29-1 to TRBJ2-1, with TRBD2 matching 8 bases. Looked up from germline, CDR1 is SQVTM and CDR2 is ANQGSEA. The CDR3 totals 14 residues. V shed 4 bases and J 2 bases; nucleotides not matched to a gene: 4. CDR3 bases: TGCAGCGTTGGAGAGCGGGGGCCCTACAATGAGCAGTTCTTC. Its protein is CSVGERGPYNEQFF.

The chain couples TRBV4-2 to TRBJ2-7; tentative D call: TRBD1 (6 bases). V lost 4 bases and J lost 2, with 12 bases in between. CDR1 and CDR2 from the germline V gene are LGHNA and YNFKEQ. The CDR3 spans 14 residues. Here the CDR3 DNA reads TGTGCCAGCAGCCTTCTCGGACAGACCTACGAGCAGTACTTC. The encoded protein is CASSLLGQTYEQYF.

Ten or more counts support this clonotype. The genes are TRBV12-3 or TRBV12-4 and TRBJ1-1; D possibly corresponds to TRBD1 (6 bases). The V end lost 6 bases, the J end lost 1 base, and 15 bases lay between the germline ends. There are 15 residues in the CDR3. The CDR3 coding sequence is TGTGCCAGCAGCACTCTACAGGGCAAGAACACTGAAGCTTTCTTT. Translating gives CASSTLQGKNTEAFF.

The table lists this clonotype with many counts. The chain links TRBV6-5 to TRBJ2-2; 11 bases agree with TRBD2. Trimming at V came to 4 bases and at J to 0 bases, leaving 7 bases not matched to a gene. The CDR3 spans 18 residues. Germline V gives CDR1 MNHEY, CDR2 SVGAGI. CDR3 residues: CASSWPSGGLANTGELFF. As DNA, the CDR3 is TGTGCCAGCAGTTGGCCTAGCGGGGGGCTCGCGAACACCGGGGAGCTGTTTTTT.

This clonotype was detected only a few times. The rearrangement links TRBV7-9 to TRBJ2-1, with D perhaps given as TRBD1 or TRBD2 (5 bases each). The CDR3 totals 14 residues. V lost 2 bases and J 10 bases, leaving 15 bases between the germline ends. Germline CDR1 and CDR2: SEHNR and FQNEAQ (reference sequence). DNA for the CDR3: TGTGCCAGCAGCTTAAGGGACGGTTCCGGGGAGCAGTTCTTC. This sequence encodes CASSLRDGSGEQFF.

This chain joins TRBV7-9 and TRBJ1-1; possible D gene TRBD1, 5 bases. The V and J ends lost 5 bases and 1 base respectively, with 17 bases between them. Germline CDR1 is SEHNR and CDR2 is FQNEAQ (reference sequence). The length of the CDR3 is 16 residues. CDR3 region: CASSDPTALPNTEAFF. The CDR3 DNA follows: TGTGCCAGCAGCGATCCGACAGCCTTGCCGAACACTGAAGCTTTCTTT.

This clonotype occurred many times. V usage is TRBV20-1 and J usage is TRBJ1-4; the D is unclear. The germline CDR1 and CDR2 sequences are DFQATT and SNEGSKA (reference sequence). The CDR3 consists of 13 residues. Trimming took off 2 bases at V and 4 bases at J, with 8 bases between the two ends. CDR3 in amino acids: CSARRQLNEKLFF. CDR3 DNA sequence: TGCAGTGCTAGAAGGCAGCTTAATGAAAAACTGTTTTTT.

This clonotype has at least ten counts. The chain is built from TRBV25-1 and TRBJ2-7; maybe TRBD1 (5 bases). The CDR3 runs to 13 residues. CDR1 and CDR2 from the germline V gene are MGHDK and SYGVNS. V lost 3 bases and J 6 bases, leaving 12 bases between the germline ends. As DNA, the CDR3 is TGTGCCAGCAGTGATGGGGCCTGGCGCGAGCAGTACTTC. Its protein product is CASSDGAWREQYF.

The sample holds many counts of this clonotype. The J gene is TRBJ1-1, the V gene TRBV12-3 or TRBV12-4; no firm D call. The length of the CDR3 is 13 residues. V was trimmed by 3 bases and J by 3 bases, leaving 8 bases between them. The DNA for the CDR3 is TGTGCCAGCAGTTTGGGGTCCTACACTGAAGCTTTCTTT. This encodes CASSLGSYTEAFF.

This clonotype came up many times. The genes are TRBV20-1 and TRBJ1-1; D not certain. Germline V lookup: CDR1 DFQATT, CDR2 SNEGSKA (reference sequence). V was clipped by 4 bases and J by 4 bases, with 13 bases between them. The CDR3 length is 13 residues. The CDR3 loop is CSAKAFSRTEAFF. The CDR3 coding sequence is TGCAGTGCTAAAGCTTTCTCACGCACTGAAGCTTTCTTT.

This clonotype was counted many times. CDR3 sequence: CASSGIDRMDTGELFF. The CDR3 DNA sequence: TGTGCCAGCAGCGGCATAGACAGGATGGACACCGGGGAGCTGTTTTTT. This chain connects TRBV7-9 to TRBJ2-2, with D perhaps matching TRBD1 (6 bases). The germline V and J ends were trimmed by 5 bases and 3 bases, with 16 bases remaining between them. This CDR3 contains 16 residues. Germline V gives CDR1 SEHNR, CDR2 FQNEAQ (reference sequence).

This clonotype came up many times. V and J are TRBV4-2 and TRBJ1-1; D gene ambiguous. Germline CDR1 and CDR2: LGHNA and YNFKEQ. V was pared by 0 bases and J by 5 bases, with 10 bases between. The CDR3 is made up of 14 amino acids. CDR3 DNA: TGTGCCAGCAGCCAAGATCAAGGGCAGACTGAAGCTTTCTTT. It translates to CASSQDQGQTEAFF.

This clonotype has at least ten counts. DNA for the CDR3: TGTGCCAGCAGTTTAAGGACGGCTACCCCTGAAGCTTTCTTT. Protein sequence: CASSLRTATPEAFF. V and J are TRBV28 and TRBJ1-1; no clear D gene. The CDR3 spans 14 residues. CDR1 and CDR2 (germline): MDHEN, SYDVKM. V lost 2 bases, J lost 6 bases, and 13 bases lay in between.

The chain couples TRBV3-1 to TRBJ1-4; D is perhaps TRBD1 (5 bases). Germline values: CDR1 LGHDT, CDR2 YNNKEL (reference sequence). V was trimmed by 5 bases and J by 8 bases, leaving 18 bases between them. The CDR3 has 15 residues. The DNA for the CDR3 is TGTGCCAGCAGCAGCGGGGGACTCCGTGGGGAAAAACTGTTTTTT. This encodes CASSSGGLRGEKLFF.

This clonotype has just a few counts. The chain combines TRBV4-1 with TRBJ1-2; 10 nucleotides align to TRBD1. CDR1 MGHRA and CDR2 YSYEKL come from the germline V gene. The CDR3 spans 15 residues. Trimming cost V 2 bases and J 4 bases; bases outside gene matches: 4. The CDR3 DNA sequence: TGCGCCAGCAGCCAACTGACAGGGGGCAGCTATGGCTACACCTTC. This encodes CASSQLTGGSYGYTF.

This clonotype was counted at least ten times. The gene calls are TRBV5-1 and TRBJ1-2; 11 nucleotides agree with TRBD1. V shed 4 bases, J shed 8 bases, and the junction held 7 bases outside the gene matches. There are 14 residues in the CDR3. CDR1 is SGHRS and CDR2 is YFSETQ in the germline V gene. CDR3 nucleotide sequence: TGCGCCAGCAGCATGGGACAGGGGGTACCGGGCTACACCTTC. Its protein is CASSMGQGVPGYTF.

The chain recombines TRBV5-6 with TRBJ2-5, with D possibly being TRBD2 (6 bases). The CDR3 has 17 amino acids. CDR1 is SGHDT, CDR2 YYEEEE, per germline. V lost 4 bases and J 0 bases, leaving 19 bases between the germline ends. The CDR3 loop reads CASSADLGGSYQETQYF. Written as DNA, the CDR3 is TGTGCCAGCAGCGCTGACCTTGGAGGGTCGTACCAAGAGACCCAGTACTTC.

This clonotype was recorded at least ten times. V and J are TRBV13 and TRBJ2-3; unclear D gene. Germline-derived CDR1 and CDR2 are PRHDT and FYEKMQ (reference sequence). The CDR3 is 14 residues long. V dropped 8 bases and J dropped 2 bases, with 14 bases sitting between them. The CDR3 bases are TGTGCCAGCGTTTTAAAAACCGTCACAGATACGCAGTATTTT. Its translation: CASVLKTVTDTQYF.

In its sample, this clonotype was seen a few times. The chain is built from TRBV25-1 and TRBJ1-1; the D gene is possibly TRBD1 (5 bases). V was cut by 0 bases and J by 1 base, with 12 bases left in between. The CDR3 is 16 amino acids. CDR1 is MGHDK and CDR2 is SYGVNS in the germline V gene. The CDR3 coding sequence is TGTGCCAGCAGTGAATATTCCGGGGGGAAGAACACTGAAGCTTTCTTT. Its translation: CASSEYSGGKNTEAFF.

The sample holds many counts of this clonotype. This chain uses TRBV7-9 with TRBJ1-1, with unresolved D. V shed 0 bases and J shed 3 bases, with 8 bases lying between them. This CDR3 region has 14 residues. Germline CDR1 is SEHNR and CDR2 is FQNEAQ (reference sequence). The CDR3 DNA sequence: TGTGCCAGCAGCTTAGCGTCAGGCTACACTGAAGCTTTCTTT. Translated: CASSLASGYTEAFF.

This clonotype was counted many times. The chain carries TRBV29-1 and TRBJ2-7; 11 bases are shared with TRBD1. Germline V lookup: CDR1 SQVTM, CDR2 ANQGSEA. V was pared by 5 bases and J by 5 bases, with 5 bases of the junction left unmatched. The CDR3 length is 13 residues. CDR3 sequence reads: CSVWTGGHHEQYF. CDR3 DNA: TGCAGCGTTTGGACAGGGGGCCACCACGAGCAGTACTTC.

V and J are TRBV19 and TRBJ2-2; D is unresolved. Deletions cut 7 bases from V and 0 bases from J, with 9 bases between. The length of the CDR3 is 14 residues. Germline CDR1 reads LNHDA; CDR2 reads SQIVND (reference sequence). As DNA, the CDR3 is TGTGCCAGTAATCTTTTCGCGAACACCGGGGAGCTGTTTTTT. The encoded protein is CASNLFANTGELFF.